This T cell receptor (beta chain) was identified during a study of PD-1 blockade in classical Hodgkin lymphoma. Study as a whole: Nivolumab was administered to patients intravenously at 3 mg/kg every 2 weeks. Study-wide findings and caveats: It was CD4+ TCR diversity, not CD8+, that rose significantly by C4D1.

The assay was immunoSEQ multiplex PCR, and TCRdb's table has in-frame clones only and misses some. The sample holds under 30,000 clones, around 87% seen once. This clone was seen just once. Antigen specificity is unknown. Described time point: cycle 4 day 1 (C4D1), after less than 7 weeks of nivolumab. After autologous stem cell transplantation all patients relapsed, and prior brentuximab vedotin exposure differed between cohorts. Magnetic negative selection served to purify CD4+ T cells out of PBMCs that had been thawed. Germline CDR1 is SGHVS and CDR2 is FQNEAQ. The CDR3 sequence is 16 residues long. V was clipped by 2 bases and J by 3 bases, with 16 bases between them.

The source of this sequence is a human donor with classical Hodgkin lymphoma. The sample consisted of CD4+ T cells from blood, taken before the fourth cycle of nivolumab. The gene calls are TRBV7-8 and TRBJ2-5, with a tentative D call TRBD1 (5 bases). The CDR3, as DNA: TGTGCCAGCAGCTTAAAGAGAGCCAGGGTGGAAGAGACCCAGTACTTC. It yields the protein CASSLKRARVEETQYF.